The present T cell receptor (beta chain) was sequenced within a study of blood T cell repertoires in COVID-19. CDR3 size: 11 residues. V was trimmed by 4 bases and J by 7 bases, leaving 4 bases between them. Germline lookup yields CDR1 SNHLY and CDR2 FYNNEI. Generated by immunoSEQ multiplex PCR, the TCRdb table keeps only in-frame clones and is missing some. The sample lists about 310,000 clones; around 86% were seen once. This sequence was found in a man in his fifties or sixties with active or convalescent COVID-19. The specimen sequenced was peripheral blood. This chain uses TRBV2 with TRBJ2-2; D unresolved. The CDR3 nucleotides are TGTGCCAGCAGTGGCTACGGGGAGCTGTTTTTT. Amino acid sequence: CASSGYGELFF.